This TCR beta chain was found in a study of control samples from healthy donors and cancer patients. Profiling relied on immunoSEQ multiplex PCR, and the TCRdb table lists in-frame clones only, not all of them. In the table there are about 150,000 clones, 94% of which are singletons. The CDR3 contains 13 residues. CDR1 is MDHEN, CDR2 SYDVKM, per germline. With 6 bases clipped from V and 7 bases from J, the junction kept 7 bases outside the gene matches. This chain connects TRBV28 to TRBJ2-3; 7 bases are a match to TRBD2. Sequenced material: blood. This TCR derives from a woman aged 18-35 years in good health. CDR3 in amino acids: CASRPKLANTQYF. The CDR3 region has the DNA TGTGCCAGCAGACCAAAACTAGCGAATACGCAGTATTTT.